This entry lists 3 T cell receptor beta chains sequenced from one sample in a study of blood T cell repertoires in COVID-19. The assay was immunoSEQ multiplex PCR, and TCRdb's table has in-frame clones only and misses some. The table includes about 200,000 clones, 84% detected once. The sequencing input was PBMCs or T cells enriched from blood (not recorded which). The receptors here all came from a woman aged 30 to 39 who had been exposed to COVID-19.

A single count supports this clone. J is TRBJ2-1 and V is TRBV19; D gene unclear. V was trimmed by 6 bases and J by 4 bases, leaving 4 bases between them. Germline loops: CDR1 LNHDA, CDR2 SQIVND (reference sequence). The CDR3 is 11 amino acids. CDR3 protein: CASSLYNEQFF. The CDR3 nucleotides are TGTGCCAGTAGCCTTTACAATGAGCAGTTCTTC.

The chain combines TRBV4-1 with TRBJ1-4, with D uncertain. V lost 4 bases to trimming and J lost 8 bases, with 14 bases between them. Germline-derived CDR1 and CDR2 are MGHRA and YSYEKL. CDR3 length: 14 residues. In DNA, the CDR3 is TGCGCCAGCAGCCCCAAGGCGGGGTTGGAAAAACTGTTTTTT. Encoded protein: CASSPKAGLEKLFF.

The chain couples TRBV7-9 to TRBJ1-2; D is unclear. Between the trimmed V and J ends, which lost 1 base and 2 bases, there was a span of 14 bases. The CDR3 totals 16 residues. Germline loops: CDR1 SEHNR, CDR2 FQNEAQ (reference sequence). Here the CDR3 DNA reads TGTGCCAGCAGCTTAGGACTCGGGTTCCCAAACTATGGCTACACCTTC. This gives the protein CASSLGLGFPNYGYTF.